Listed below are T cell receptor beta chains from one sample, sequenced in a study of CD8+ T cells in alopecia areata. The data were produced by immunoSEQ multiplex PCR, yet TCRdb's version contains in-frame clones alone and is incomplete. The table includes around 300,000 clones, over 45% detected once. The sample was CD4+ T cells sorted from blood, taken at week 52, from a patient treated with tofacitinib. Receptor source: a human donor with alopecia areata. Each CDR3 is given with its conserved first and last residue. The D gene is left open where the match is weak. A row's size may be missing; if present it is once, few, many or a size class.

j_call clone_size d_call v_call cdr3_nt cdr3_aa
TRBJ2-1 NA NA TRBV4-2 TGTGCCAGCAGCCAAGATGCGGGGCTCGGGGATGAGCAGTTCTTC CASSQDAGLGDEQFF
TRBJ2-4 once NA TRBV29-1 TGCAGCGCCTCTAGCTCGGCAGGACACAAAAACATTCAGTACTTC CSASSSAGHKNIQYF
TRBJ2-5 NA NA TRBV12-5 TGTGCTAGTTCGCAAGCAGGGAACCAAGAGACCCAGTACTTC CASSQAGNQETQYF
TRBJ2-7 NA NA TRBV27 TGTGCCAGCAGGCCCCTTTTCCGCTCCTACGAGCAGTACTTC CASRPLFRSYEQYF
TRBJ1-1 NA TRBD1 TRBV29-1 TGCAGCGTTCAAAAGGGGACAGGGGGCGCAGCTTTCTTT CSVQKGTGGAAFF
TRBJ1-1 NA NA TRBV30 TGTGCCTGGAACCAAGGAACCACTGAAGCTTTCTTT CAWNQGTTEAFF
TRBJ1-6 NA NA TRBV27 TGTGCCAGCAGCTCTGACAGCCGATCACCCCTCCACTTT CASSSDSRSPLHF
TRBJ2-1 few NA TRBV9 TGTGCCAGCAGCGCTCTCGTAACCAGGGCAAATGAGCAGTTCTTC CASSALVTRANEQFF
TRBJ2-1 NA TRBD2 TRBV27 TGTGCCAGCAGTCCTAGGAGCGGGAACATTTACAATGAGCAGTTCTTC CASSPRSGNIYNEQFF
TRBJ1-2 NA NA TRBV6-5 TGTGCCAGCAGTTACTCAACCGGGACTGCCAACTATGGCTACACCTTC CASSYSTGTANYGYTF
TRBJ2-2 NA NA TRBV29-1 TGCAGCGCCCGCGTTACAACGAACACCGGGGAGCTGTTTTTT CSARVTTNTGELFF
TRBJ2-2 NA NA TRBV4-1 TGCGCCAGCAAGAAAGGCGGGGAGCTGTTTTTT CASKKGGELFF
TRBJ1-2 NA NA TRBV29-1 TGCAGCGTTGAAGATCTTCTGGGATCGGCGGGGCTTTTC CSVEDLLGSAGLF
TRBJ2-3 NA TRBD1 TRBV6-5 TGTGCCAGCACCAGGACAGGGGGATCAGATACGCAGTATTTT CASTRTGGSDTQYF
TRBJ2-7 few TRBD2 TRBV7-7 TGTGCTAGCAGTCCATTCAGCGGGGGAACCTACGAGCAGTACTTC CASSPFSGGTYEQYF
TRBJ1-1 few NA TRBV5-4 TGTGCCAGCACCTTGTGGGGTAGTGACACTGAAGCTTTCTTT CASTLWGSDTEAFF
TRBJ2-7 NA TRBD1 TRBV7-2 TGTGCCAGCAGCTTAGCGCCCGGGACAGGGGGCTACGAGCAGTACTTC CASSLAPGTGGYEQYF
TRBJ2-1 NA NA TRBV9 TGTGCCAGCAGCGCCATCCGCGGTGAGCAGTTCTTC CASSAIRGEQFF
TRBJ1-6 NA TRBD1 TRBV6-6 TGTGCCAGCAGTTACGGGACAGACAATTCACCCCTCCACTTT CASSYGTDNSPLHF
TRBJ1-1 NA NA TRBV30 TGTGCCTGGAGTGACCAGAGGAACACTGAAGCTTTCTTT CAWSDQRNTEAFF
TRBJ2-1 NA NA TRBV12-5 TGTGCTAGTGGGGAAGGAAGCGGCTCCTACAATGAGCAGTTCTTC CASGEGSGSYNEQFF
TRBJ1-2 NA NA TRBV19 TGTGCCAGTAGTATAGATCTGCGGGATGGCTACACCTTC CASSIDLRDGYTF
TRBJ1-2 NA NA TRBV30 TGTGCCTGGGCCTGGGGTAGTCGACGCGGCTACACCTTC CAWAWGSRRGYTF
TRBJ2-5 few NA TRBV29-1 TGCAGCGTTGAGACCGTAGAGACCCAGTACTTC CSVETVETQYF
TRBJ2-6 NA NA TRBV18 TGTGCCAGCTCACCACAGGGTCCTTTCTCTGGGGCCAACGTCCTGACTTTC CASSPQGPFSGANVLTF
TRBJ2-7 NA NA TRBV6-5 TGTGCCAGCAGTTGGCAGGCCGAGCAGTACTTC CASSWQAEQYF
TRBJ2-7 NA NA TRBV6-5 TGTGCCAGCAGAATGGGGTTCAGTCGCGGCTACGAGCAGTACTTC CASRMGFSRGYEQYF
TRBJ1-1 NA NA TRBV18 TGTGCCAGCTCACCACGGCTGGATGGCACTGAAGCTTTCTTT CASSPRLDGTEAFF
TRBJ1-5 NA TRBD1 TRBV7-2 TGTGCCAGCAGCTGGGACAGGGATCAGCCCCAGCATTTT CASSWDRDQPQHF
TRBJ2-7 NA NA TRBV2 TGTGCCAGCAGGGCGGGCCCCCAGGACGAGCAGTACTTC CASRAGPQDEQYF
TRBJ1-2 NA NA TRBV4-1 TGCGCCAGCAGTCGGCAGCAGGGATACTATGGCTACACCTTC CASSRQQGYYGYTF
TRBJ2-3 NA TRBD2 TRBV6-1 TGTGCCAGCAGTCCCTTAGCGGGGGGCGTGGATACGCAGTATTTT CASSPLAGGVDTQYF
TRBJ2-1 NA TRBD1 TRBV5-1 TGCGCCAGCAGCTCTGACAGGGCCCTCCCGTCCGAGCAGTTCTTC CASSSDRALPSEQFF
TRBJ2-7 once TRBD2 TRBV7-2 TGTGCCAGCAGCTTATTTCCTAGCGGGAATTCCTACGAGCAGTACTTC CASSLFPSGNSYEQYF
TRBJ2-1 NA NA TRBV29-1 TGCAGCGTTGTCCCGGGGCTCGATGAGCAGTTCTTC CSVVPGLDEQFF
TRBJ1-5 once NA TRBV27 TGTGCCAGCAGTCTCAACAGGGGCAATCAGCCCCAGCATTTT CASSLNRGNQPQHF
TRBJ1-2 once NA TRBV6-1 TGTGCCAGCAGTTCACAGGATAACTATGGCTACACCTTC CASSSQDNYGYTF
TRBJ2-7 NA NA TRBV5-4 TGTGCCAGCAGCTCCAACGATGTTTCCTACGAGCAGTACTTC CASSSNDVSYEQYF
TRBJ2-3 few NA TRBV29-1 TGCAGCGTTGACCAGGGGACAGATACGCAGTATTTT CSVDQGTDTQYF
TRBJ2-7 NA NA TRBV27 TGTGCCAGCAGTTCAGGGGTGCCCCTCGAGCAGTACTTC CASSSGVPLEQYF
TRBJ2-7 NA NA TRBV27 TGTGCCAGCAGTCCCTCCATCGGACCTTACGAGCAGTACTTC CASSPSIGPYEQYF
TRBJ2-7 NA TRBD1 TRBV27 TGTGCCAGCAGTTTATCTGTAGGACAGGGCACCTACGAGCAGTACTTC CASSLSVGQGTYEQYF
TRBJ2-3 few NA TRBV5-1 TGCGCCAGCAGCCCGACGCCGGGACCCACACGAACAGATACGCAGTATTTT CASSPTPGPTRTDTQYF
TRBJ2-2 NA NA TRBV19 TGTGCCAGTAGTATGCAGGCAGGGTCGAACACCGGGGAGCTGTTTTTT CASSMQAGSNTGELFF
TRBJ1-5 NA NA TRBV4-3 TGCGCCAGCAGCCAAGATAATTGGAATCAGCCCCAGCATTTT CASSQDNWNQPQHF
TRBJ1-2 NA TRBD1 TRBV5-4 TGTGCCAGCAGCTCCCCGGACAGGGGAGATGGCTACACCTTC CASSSPDRGDGYTF
TRBJ2-5 few NA TRBV29-1 TGCAGTACCCCAGCAGGAGGAGAGACCCAGTACTTC CSTPAGGETQYF
TRBJ2-1 few TRBD2 TRBV2 TGTGCCAGCACAGCGGGGGGCCCCTCGTGGAATGAGCAGTTCTTC CASTAGGPSWNEQFF
TRBJ1-2 NA TRBD1 TRBV7-2 TGTGCCAGCAGCACCGACAGGGCCGGCAGCTTC CASSTDRAGSF
TRBJ1-1 few NA TRBV29-1 TGCAGCGTGGGGGGACGGGCCCGGCCTGAAGCTTTCTTT CSVGGRARPEAFF
TRBJ2-3 NA NA TRBV5-1 TGCGCCAGCAGCTTCGGCGGGGCTGGCACAGATACGCAGTATTTT CASSFGGAGTDTQYF
TRBJ1-6 NA NA TRBV29-1 TGCAGCGTTGAGGTCGGGGTCAATTCACCCCTCCACTTT CSVEVGVNSPLHF
TRBJ2-7 once NA TRBV4-3 TGCGCCAGCAGCCAATGGGGACGGTACGAGCAGTACTTC CASSQWGRYEQYF
TRBJ2-7 few NA TRBV6-4 TGTGCCGTCAGGACGGAGGACTACGAGCAGTACTTC CAVRTEDYEQYF
TRBJ1-2 NA NA TRBV6-1 TGTGCCAGCAGTTCGCTGGGGTATGGCTACACCTTC CASSSLGYGYTF
TRBJ1-5 few NA TRBV2 TGTGCCAGCAGTGAAGGGGCACTCAATCAGCCCCAGCATTTT CASSEGALNQPQHF
TRBJ2-7 NA TRBD1 TRBV20-1 TGCAGTGCCAGGACAGGGTGGGAGCAGTACTTC CSARTGWEQYF
TRBJ2-5 NA TRBD1 TRBV30 TGTGCCTGGAGCCGGGACAGGGTAGGAGAGACCCAGTACTTC CAWSRDRVGETQYF